The 20 T cell receptor beta chains reported below all come from one sample, sequenced in a study of blood T cell repertoires in COVID-19. Clones were read by immunoSEQ multiplex PCR, and TCRdb kept only the in-frame ones, dropping some. Of 300,000 to 400,000 clones listed, around 86% are singletons. The specimen sequenced was PBMCs or T cells enriched from blood (not recorded which). The receptors here all came from a man in his 60s who had recovered from COVID-19.

The chain is built from TRBV28 and TRBJ2-2; TRBD2 agrees at 8 bases. Germline-derived CDR1 and CDR2 are MDHEN and SYDVKM. V dropped 4 bases and J dropped 4; count of bases not matched to a gene: 17. CDR3 length: 19 residues. CDR3 coding DNA: TGTGCCAGCAGTTCCCCGCCCGGGAGGGGAAGGGGGGTCACCGGGGAGCTGTTTTTT. It specifies CASSSPPGRGRGVTGELFF.

The J gene is TRBJ2-1, the V gene TRBV5-6; D uncertain. CDR1 and CDR2 from the germline V gene are SGHDT and YYEEEE. With 0 bases removed from V and 10 bases from J, the gap between germline ends came to 11 bases. This CDR3 has 13 residues. In nucleotides, the CDR3 is TGTGCCAGCAGCTTGGCGCTTAAGGAGGAGCAGTTCTTC. Amino acid sequence: CASSLALKEEQFF.

The table lists this clone with a few counts. The chain is built from TRBV10-3 and TRBJ2-7; D might be TRBD1 (5 bases). CDR1 is ENHRY and CDR2 is SYGVKD in the germline V gene. V lost 3 bases, J lost 1 base, and 10 bases lay in between. The CDR3 is 14 residues long. The CDR3 loop reads CAISEEQESYEQYF. The CDR3 DNA follows: TGTGCCATCAGTGAAGAACAGGAGTCCTACGAGCAGTACTTC.

CDR3 amino acids: CASSFGTGLYEQYF. DNA of the CDR3: TGTGCCAGTAGTTTCGGGACAGGGCTATACGAGCAGTACTTC. This chain connects TRBV19 to TRBJ2-7, with 9 bases fitting TRBD1. V gave up 5 bases and J gave up 4 bases; unmatched junction bases: 6. This CDR3 spans 14 amino acids. Looked up from germline, CDR1 is LNHDA and CDR2 is SQIVND (reference sequence). The entire variable domain, with the rest obtained from reference TRBV19 and TRBJ2-7, is as follows: DGGITQSPKYLFRKEGQNVTLSCEQNLNHDAMYWYRQDPGQGLRLIYYSQIVNDFQKGDIAEGYSVSREKKESFPLTVTSAQKNPTAFYLCASSFGTGLYEQYFGPGTRLTVT.

The chain links TRBV11-2 to TRBJ1-1; TRBD1 matches at 7 bases. In germline, CDR1 is SGHAT, CDR2 FQNNGV. The CDR3 totals 12 residues. V lost 5 bases and J lost 7; bases outside the gene matches: 4. CDR3 region: CASSPQGGEAFF. The CDR3 coding sequence is TGTGCCAGCAGCCCCCAGGGGGGTGAAGCTTTCTTT.

The chain has TRBV9 and TRBJ1-5, with D tentatively TRBD1 (5 bases). Trimming pared 4 bases from V and 1 base from J, leaving 15 bases between. This CDR3 has 16 amino acids. Germline CDR1 and CDR2: SGDLS and YYNGEE. This CDR3 reads CASSPGDSMSNQPQHF. The CDR3 nucleotides read TGTGCCAGCAGCCCCGGCGACAGTATGAGCAATCAGCCCCAGCATTTT.

This clone was detected only once. This chain uses TRBV7-2 with TRBJ1-6; D is perhaps TRBD1 (5 bases). Germline V CDR1 and CDR2: SGHTA, FQGNSA. CDR3 length: 15 amino acids. Trimming pared 0 bases from V and 6 bases from J, leaving 9 bases between. DNA for the CDR3: TGTGCCAGCAGCTTAGCGCGGACAAGTAATTCACCCCTCCACTTT. Protein sequence: CASSLARTSNSPLHF.

V and J are TRBV9 and TRBJ2-1, with 15 bases identical to TRBD2. The CDR3 is made up of 17 amino acids. V dropped 3 bases and J dropped 7; count of bases not matched to a gene: 8. Per germline, CDR1 SGDLS and CDR2 YYNGEE. The CDR3 is CASSARTSGRVTNEQFF. For the CDR3, the DNA is TGTGCCAGCAGCGCCCGGACTAGCGGGAGGGTGACGAATGAGCAGTTCTTC. Complete variable domain (other parts from reference TRBV9 and TRBJ2-1): DSGVTQTPKHLITATGQRVTLRCSPRSGDLSVYWYQQSLDQGLQFLIQYYNGEERAKGNILERFSAQQFPDLHSELNLSSLELGDSALYFCASSARTSGRVTNEQFFGPGTRLTVL.

The chain combines TRBV7-9 with TRBJ2-3, with 11 bases matching TRBD1. CDR3 size: 15 residues. From germline, CDR1 is SEHNR and CDR2 FQNEAQ (reference sequence). V was clipped by 5 bases and J by 3 bases; unmatched bases: 4. CDR3 bases: TGTGCCAGCAGCACGGACAGGGGGCTGACAGATACGCAGTATTTT. It specifies CASSTDRGLTDTQYF.

The chain links TRBV5-1 to TRBJ2-1, with 10 bases fitting TRBD2. The CDR3 has 16 residues. Trimming took 8 bases from V and 7 from J; bases not matched to a gene: 15. Germline V gene data show CDR1 as SGHRS and CDR2 as YFSETQ. The chain's CDR3 is CASGGLAGVNGNEQFF. The DNA for the CDR3 is TGCGCCAGTGGCGGGCTAGCGGGAGTTAATGGGAATGAGCAGTTCTTC.

The V call is TRBV6-5, the J call TRBJ2-7, with a tentative D call TRBD1 (5 bases). V shed 6 bases and J shed 3 bases, with 12 bases lying between them. Germline V gives CDR1 MNHEY, CDR2 SVGAGI. The CDR3 is 13 residues long. The CDR3 sequence: CASRQGYNYEQYF. The CDR3 nucleotides are TGTGCCAGCAGGCAGGGCTATAACTACGAGCAGTACTTC.

The chain joins TRBV7-2 to TRBJ2-2; D is possibly TRBD1 (5 bases). The V end was cut by 3 bases, the J end by 2 bases, with 10 bases between. Germline lookup yields CDR1 SGHTA and CDR2 FQGNSA. CDR3 size: 15 residues. The CDR3 DNA is TGTGCCAGCAGCTTCAGACAGATTAACACCGGGGAGCTGTTTTTT. Translation gives CASSFRQINTGELFF.

This sequence joins TRBV4-1 and TRBJ2-2; 8 nucleotides match TRBD2. This CDR3 is built from 18 residues. Per germline, CDR1 MGHRA and CDR2 YSYEKL. The ends lost 0 bases at V and 2 bases at J; junction bases unmatched: 8. CDR3 DNA: TGCGCCAGCAGCCAAGAACCGCCCGGGAGGGCCAACACCGGGGAGCTGTTTTTT. Amino acid sequence: CASSQEPPGRANTGELFF.

The rearrangement joins TRBV20-1 to TRBJ1-2; 8 nucleotides match TRBD1. This CDR3 has 13 residues. Germline CDR1 and CDR2: DFQATT and SNEGSKA (reference sequence). The ends lost 5 bases at V and 8 bases at J; junction bases unmatched: 10. For the CDR3, the DNA is TGCAGTGCTCGTGAGCAGGGGGCTAGGGGCTACACCTTC. This sequence encodes CSAREQGARGYTF.

Details on this clone: This sample also contains other DNA sequences that code for the same CDR3. The chain links TRBV5-1 to TRBJ2-7, with a possible D match to TRBD1 (5 bases). V lost 0 bases, J lost 2 bases, and 6 bases lay in between. The CDR3 runs 13 residues. The germline V gene has CDR1 SGHRS and CDR2 YFSETQ. CDR3 sequence: CASSLEGAYEQYF. The DNA of the CDR3 is TGCGCCAGCAGCTTGGAAGGGGCCTACGAGCAGTACTTC.

The chain employs TRBV5-1 and TRBJ2-5; 11 bases agree with TRBD2. Germline-derived CDR1 and CDR2 are SGHRS and YFSETQ. The V and J ends lost 4 bases and 4 bases, in that order; junction bases with no gene match: 6. This CDR3 has 15 residues. CDR3 protein: CASSSGTSGRETQYF. The DNA of the CDR3 is TGCGCCAGCAGCAGTGGGACTAGCGGACGAGAGACCCAGTACTTC.

The genes are TRBV2 and TRBJ2-7; TRBD1 might be the D (6 bases). The CDR3 totals 15 residues. Germline CDR1 SNHLY, CDR2 FYNNEI. V lost 0 bases and J lost 7, with 16 bases in between. As DNA, the CDR3 is TGTGCCAGCAGTGAAGCGAGGACAGATTACGGAGAGCAGTACTTC. Protein sequence: CASSEARTDYGEQYF.

Comment on this clone: The same CDR3 arises from other DNA sequences in this sample as well. The chain links TRBV5-1 to TRBJ2-7, with 13 bases fitting TRBD2. With 2 bases clipped from V and 2 bases from J, the junction kept 1 base outside the gene matches. The CDR3 consists of 15 residues. Germline CDR1 and CDR2: SGHRS and YFSETQ. The CDR3 sequence is CASSLLAGGPYEQYF. The CDR3 nucleotides read TGCGCCAGCAGCTTACTAGCGGGAGGGCCCTACGAGCAGTACTTC.

CDR3 region: CASSPDSGRALNEQFF. The CDR3 region has the DNA TGTGCCAGCAGCCCAGATAGCGGGAGGGCCCTCAATGAGCAGTTCTTC. The chain combines TRBV7-2 with TRBJ2-1; the match to TRBD2 covers 11 bases. The CDR3 contains 16 residues. In germline, CDR1 is SGHTA, CDR2 FQGNSA. Trimming took 5 bases from V and 6 from J; bases not matched to a gene: 9.

The genes are TRBV24-1 and TRBJ2-5; TRBD2 aligns across 14 bases. CDR1 KGHDR and CDR2 SFDVKD come from the germline V gene. CDR3 size: 15 residues. V lost 4 bases to trimming and J lost 5 bases; unmatched junction nucleotides: 2. The CDR3 reads CATSETSGRGETQYF. CDR3 coding DNA: TGTGCCACCAGTGAGACTAGCGGGAGGGGGGAGACCCAGTACTTC.